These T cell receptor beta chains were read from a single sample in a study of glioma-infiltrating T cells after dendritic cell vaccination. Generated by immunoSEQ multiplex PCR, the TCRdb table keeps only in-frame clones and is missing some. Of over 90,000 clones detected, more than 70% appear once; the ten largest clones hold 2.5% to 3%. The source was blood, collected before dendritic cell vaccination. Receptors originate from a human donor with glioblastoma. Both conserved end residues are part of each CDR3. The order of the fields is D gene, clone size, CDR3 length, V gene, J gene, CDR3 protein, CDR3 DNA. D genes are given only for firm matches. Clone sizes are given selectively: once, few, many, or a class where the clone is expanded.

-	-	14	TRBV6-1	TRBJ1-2	CASTYEGTDYGYTF	TGTGCCAGCACCTATGAGGGAACAGACTATGGCTACACCTTC
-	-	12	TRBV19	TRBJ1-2	CASTTGESGYTF	TGTGCCAGTACTACAGGTGAAAGTGGCTACACCTTC
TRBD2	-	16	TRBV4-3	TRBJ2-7	CASSQGRTSGIYEQYF	TGCGCCAGCAGCCAAGGTAGGACTAGCGGGATCTACGAGCAGTACTTC
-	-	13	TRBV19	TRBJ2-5	CASSIGGQETQYF	TGTGCCAGTAGTATAGGAGGCCAAGAGACCCAGTACTTC
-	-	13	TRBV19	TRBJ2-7	CASPVGTPYEQYF	TGTGCCAGTCCCGTGGGGACTCCCTACGAGCAGTACTTC
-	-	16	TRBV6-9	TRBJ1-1	CASNNRADRPNTEAFF	TGTGCCAGCAACAACAGGGCCGATAGACCCAACACTGAAGCTTTCTTT
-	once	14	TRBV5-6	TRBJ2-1	CASSLFSGRQVQFF	TGTGCCAGCAGCTTGTTCTCGGGACGACAGGTGCAGTTCTTC
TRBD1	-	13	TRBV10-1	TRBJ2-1	CATADRNNNEQFF	TGCGCCACCGCGGACAGGAATAACAATGAGCAGTTCTTC
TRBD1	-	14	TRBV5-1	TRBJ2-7	CASRPGTGVVEQYF	TGCGCCAGCAGACCCGGGACAGGGGTGGTCGAGCAGTACTTC
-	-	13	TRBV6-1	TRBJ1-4	CASNRGGNEKLFF	TGTGCCAGCAACCGAGGGGGAAATGAAAAACTGTTTTTT
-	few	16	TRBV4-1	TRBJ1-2	CASSHPNGVSLYGYTF	TGCGCCAGCAGCCACCCAAACGGAGTATCGCTCTATGGCTACACCTTC
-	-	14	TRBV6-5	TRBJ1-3	CASSYWGGGNTIYF	TGTGCCAGCAGTTATTGGGGAGGTGGAAACACCATATATTTT
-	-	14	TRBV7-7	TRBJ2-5	CASSLASRGKTQYF	TGTGCTAGCAGCTTAGCGTCTCGGGGAAAGACCCAGTACTTC
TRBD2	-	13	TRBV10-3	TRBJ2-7	CAISSGSTEEQYF	TGTGCCATCTCTAGCGGGAGTACGGAAGAGCAGTACTTC
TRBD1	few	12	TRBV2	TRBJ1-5	CASSEARGLQHF	TGTGCCAGCAGTGAAGCGAGGGGGCTCCAGCATTTT
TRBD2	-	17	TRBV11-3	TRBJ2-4	CASSLDSGSGAKNIQYF	TGTGCCAGCAGCTTAGATAGCGGGAGTGGGGCCAAAAACATTCAGTACTTC